What follows are 3 T cell receptor beta chains derived from one specimen sequenced in a study of blood T cell repertoires in COVID-19. The protocol was immunoSEQ multiplex PCR, while the TCRdb copy is restricted to in-frame clones and leaves out a portion. Found here are roughly 150,000 clones, approximately 82% of them singletons; the top ten hold about a sixth. Sequenced: PBMCs or T cells enriched from blood (not recorded which). The receptor source for this set is a man between 60 and 75 years old who had recovered from COVID-19.

About this clone itself: Other DNA variants within this sample encode the same CDR3. This chain connects TRBV5-1 to TRBJ1-5, with 7 bases lining up with TRBD1. V was pared by 4 bases and J by 7 bases, with 5 bases of the junction left unmatched. Germline V lookup: CDR1 SGHRS, CDR2 YFSETQ. CDR3 size: 13 residues. CDR3 DNA: TGCGCCAGCAGCCGACAGGGAGAACAGCCCCAGCATTTT. Amino acid sequence: CASSRQGEQPQHF.

The chain couples TRBV5-1 to TRBJ2-3, with 13 bases matching TRBD2. V trimming: 3 bases; J trimming: 5 bases; junction bases outside the gene matches: 3. This CDR3 contains 15 residues. Germline V gene sequence: CDR1 SGHRS, CDR2 YFSETQ. CDR3 amino acids: CASSWTSGRRDTQYF. The CDR3 coding sequence is TGCGCCAGCAGCTGGACTAGCGGGAGAAGAGATACGCAGTATTTT.

The rearrangement links TRBV6-1 to TRBJ1-4, with D possibly matching TRBD1 (6 bases). Trimming pared 4 bases from V and 7 bases from J, leaving 16 bases between. The CDR3 loop spans 15 amino acids. Germline-derived CDR1 and CDR2 are MNHNS and SASEGT. The CDR3 nucleotides read TGTGCCAGCAGTGGAGCACAGGGTCTGGGTGAAAAACTGTTTTTT. It codes for CASSGAQGLGEKLFF.